This passage covers 3 T cell receptor beta chains from one sample sequenced in a study of T cells in localized non-small cell lung cancer. Produced via immunoSEQ multiplex PCR; TCRdb's table is partial and in-frame only. Of 70,000 to 85,000 clones in the sample, about four fifths were seen once. The source material was peripheral blood, sampled before any cancer treatment. Source of these receptors: a female donor of 60 years or more with stage I lung adenocarcinoma.

The gene calls are TRBV2 and TRBJ2-7; unclear D gene. The CDR3 extends over 14 amino acids. Trimming removed 4 bases at V and 0 bases at J, with 10 bases between. Per germline, CDR1 SNHLY and CDR2 FYNNEI. The CDR3: CASSVLWISYEQYF. The CDR3 region has the DNA TGTGCCAGCAGTGTTCTGTGGATCTCCTACGAGCAGTACTTC.

This chain joins TRBV6-1 and TRBJ2-3, with TRBD2 matching 7 bases. V lost 5 bases to trimming and J lost 6 bases; unmatched junction nucleotides: 11. Germline V gene lookup returns CDR1 MNHNS and CDR2 SASEGT. The CDR3 extends over 15 amino acids. The CDR3 DNA reads TGTGCCAGCAGTTCGACCACCTGGACTAGTGATACGCAGTATTTT. Its protein is CASSSTTWTSDTQYF.

The chain carries TRBV11-1 and TRBJ2-3; perhaps TRBD2 as D (6 bases). Germline V gives CDR1 SGHAT, CDR2 FQDESV (reference sequence). The CDR3 extends over 13 amino acids. V lost 2 bases and J 6 bases, leaving 9 bases between the germline ends. The CDR3 region has the DNA TGTGCCAGCAGCTTACGCGGGATCGATACGCAGTATTTT. It is translated as CASSLRGIDTQYF.